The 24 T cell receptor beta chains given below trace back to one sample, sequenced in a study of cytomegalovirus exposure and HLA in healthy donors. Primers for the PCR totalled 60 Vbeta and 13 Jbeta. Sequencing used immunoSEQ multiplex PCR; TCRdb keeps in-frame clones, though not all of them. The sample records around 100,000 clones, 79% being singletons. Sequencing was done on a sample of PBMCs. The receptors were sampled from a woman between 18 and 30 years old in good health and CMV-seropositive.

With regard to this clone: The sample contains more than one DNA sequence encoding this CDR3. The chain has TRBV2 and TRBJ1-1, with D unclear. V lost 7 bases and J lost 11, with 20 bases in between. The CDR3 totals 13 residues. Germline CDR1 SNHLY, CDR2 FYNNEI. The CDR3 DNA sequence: TGTGCCAGCATTAGGAGGCCGGGAAGTGAGGCTTTCTTT. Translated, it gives CASIRRPGSEAFF. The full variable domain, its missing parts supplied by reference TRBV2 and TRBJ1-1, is EPEVTQTPSHQVTQMGQEVILRCVPISNHLYFYWYRQILGQKVEFLVSFYNNEISEKSEIFDDQFSVERPDGSNFTLKIRSTKLEDSAMYFCASIRRPGSEAFFGQGTRLTVV.

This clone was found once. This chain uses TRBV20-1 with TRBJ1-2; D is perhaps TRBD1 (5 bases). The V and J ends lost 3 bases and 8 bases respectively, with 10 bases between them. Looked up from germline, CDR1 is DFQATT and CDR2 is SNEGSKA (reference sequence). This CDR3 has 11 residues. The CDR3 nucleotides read TGCAGTGCTAGTGAGGGACTCGGCTACACCTTC. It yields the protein CSASEGLGYTF.

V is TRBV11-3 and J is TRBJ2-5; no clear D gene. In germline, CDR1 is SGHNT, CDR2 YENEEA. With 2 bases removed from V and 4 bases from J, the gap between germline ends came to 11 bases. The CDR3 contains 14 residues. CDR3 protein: CASSLFGSGETQYF. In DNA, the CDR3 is TGTGCCAGCAGCTTATTCGGATCGGGAGAGACCCAGTACTTC.

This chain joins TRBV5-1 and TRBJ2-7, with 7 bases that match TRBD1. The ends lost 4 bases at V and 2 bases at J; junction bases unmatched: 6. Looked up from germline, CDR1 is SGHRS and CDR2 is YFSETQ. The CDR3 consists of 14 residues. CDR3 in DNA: TGCGCCAGCAGCGGACAGGTGACCGCCTACGAGCAGTACTTC. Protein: CASSGQVTAYEQYF.

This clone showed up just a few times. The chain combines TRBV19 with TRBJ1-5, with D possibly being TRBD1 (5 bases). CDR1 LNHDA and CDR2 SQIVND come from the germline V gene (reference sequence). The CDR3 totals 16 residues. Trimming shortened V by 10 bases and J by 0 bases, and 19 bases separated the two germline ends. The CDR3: CATEEGWGYSNQPQHF. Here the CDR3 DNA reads TGTGCCACCGAGGAGGGGTGGGGATATAGCAATCAGCCCCAGCATTTT. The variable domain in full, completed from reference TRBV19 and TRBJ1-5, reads DGGITQSPKYLFRKEGQNVTLSCEQNLNHDAMYWYRQDPGQGLRLIYYSQIVNDFQKGDIAEGYSVSREKKESFPLTVTSAQKNPTAFYLCATEEGWGYSNQPQHFGDGTRLSIL.

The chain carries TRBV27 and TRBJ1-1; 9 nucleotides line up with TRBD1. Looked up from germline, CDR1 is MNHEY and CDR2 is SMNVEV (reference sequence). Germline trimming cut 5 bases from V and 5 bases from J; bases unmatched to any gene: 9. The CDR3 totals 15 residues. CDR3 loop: CASSRNRDRATEAFF. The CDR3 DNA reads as TGTGCCAGCAGTAGAAACCGGGACAGGGCAACTGAAGCTTTCTTT.

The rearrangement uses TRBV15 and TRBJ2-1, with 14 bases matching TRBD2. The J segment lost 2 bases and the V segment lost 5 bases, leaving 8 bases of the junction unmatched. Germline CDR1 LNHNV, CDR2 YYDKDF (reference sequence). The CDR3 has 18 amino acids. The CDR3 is CATSDQTSGRGTYNEQFF. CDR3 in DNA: TGTGCCACCAGCGACCAGACTAGCGGGAGGGGCACCTACAATGAGCAGTTCTTC.

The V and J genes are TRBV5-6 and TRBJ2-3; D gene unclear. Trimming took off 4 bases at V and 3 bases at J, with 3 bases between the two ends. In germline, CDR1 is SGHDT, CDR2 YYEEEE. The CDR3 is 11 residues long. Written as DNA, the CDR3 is TGTGCCAGCAGCCTTACAGATACGCAGTATTTT. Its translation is CASSLTDTQYF. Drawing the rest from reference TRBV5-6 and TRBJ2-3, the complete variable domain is DAGVTQSPTHLIKTRGQQVTLRCSPKSGHDTVSWYQQALGQGPQFIFQYYEEEERQRGNFPDRFSGHQFPNYSSELNVNALLLGDSALYLCASSLTDTQYFGPGTRLTVL.

The CDR3 loop is CASSLRAAGGPLDTDTQYF. The CDR3 bases are TGTGCCAGCAGCTTAAGGGCCGCGGGAGGGCCACTCGACACAGATACGCAGTATTTT. The rearrangement uses TRBV7-3 and TRBJ2-3, with TRBD2 identical over 9 bases. The trim removed 1 base at V and 2 bases at J, leaving 13 bases unmatched. This CDR3 has 19 amino acids. CDR1 and CDR2 from the germline V gene are SGHTA and FQGTGA.

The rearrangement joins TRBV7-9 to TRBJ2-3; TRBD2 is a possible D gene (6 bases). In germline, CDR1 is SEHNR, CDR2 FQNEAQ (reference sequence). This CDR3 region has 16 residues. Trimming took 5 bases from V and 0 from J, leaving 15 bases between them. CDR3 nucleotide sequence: TGTGCCAGCAGCGGACCGACCGGGACTAGCACAGATACGCAGTATTTT. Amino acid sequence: CASSGPTGTSTDTQYF. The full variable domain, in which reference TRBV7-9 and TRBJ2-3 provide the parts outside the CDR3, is DTGVSQNPRHKITKRGQNVTFRCDPISEHNRLYWYRQTLGQGPEFLTYFQNEAQLEKSRLLSDRFSAERPKGSFSTLEIQRTEQGDSAMYLCASSGPTGTSTDTQYFGPGTRLTVL.

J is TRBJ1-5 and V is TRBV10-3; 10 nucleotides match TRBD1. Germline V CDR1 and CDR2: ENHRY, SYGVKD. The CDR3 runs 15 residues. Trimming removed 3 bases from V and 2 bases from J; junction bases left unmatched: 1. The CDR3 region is CAISDGQGGNQPQHF. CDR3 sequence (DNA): TGTGCCATCAGTGACGGACAGGGGGGCAATCAGCCCCAGCATTTT.

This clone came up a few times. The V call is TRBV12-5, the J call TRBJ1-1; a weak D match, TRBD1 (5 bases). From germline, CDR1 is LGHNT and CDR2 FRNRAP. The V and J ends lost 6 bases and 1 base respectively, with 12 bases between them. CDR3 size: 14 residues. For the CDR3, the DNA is TGTGCTAGTGGATGGGGAGGGACGAACACTGAAGCTTTCTTT. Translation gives CASGWGGTNTEAFF.

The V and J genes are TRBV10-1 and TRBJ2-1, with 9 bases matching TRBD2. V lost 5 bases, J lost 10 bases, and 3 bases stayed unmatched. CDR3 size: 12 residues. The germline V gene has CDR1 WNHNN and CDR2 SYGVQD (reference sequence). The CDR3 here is CASSPAGGEQFF. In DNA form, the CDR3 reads TGCGCCAGCAGTCCGGCGGGAGGGGAGCAGTTCTTC.

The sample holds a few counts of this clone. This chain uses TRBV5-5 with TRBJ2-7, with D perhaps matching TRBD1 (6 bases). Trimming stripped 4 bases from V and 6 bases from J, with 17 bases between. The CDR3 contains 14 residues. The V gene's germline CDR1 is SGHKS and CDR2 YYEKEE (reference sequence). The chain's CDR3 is CASSAVTGRGEQYF. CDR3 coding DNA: TGTGCCAGCAGCGCAGTGACAGGAAGGGGCGAGCAGTACTTC.

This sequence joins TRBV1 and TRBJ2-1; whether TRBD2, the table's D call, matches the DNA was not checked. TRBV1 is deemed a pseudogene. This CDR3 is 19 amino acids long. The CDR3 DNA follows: TGCACCAGCAGCCAAGTTAGCGTGGCGGGGCGGGGGCAAGACAATGAGCAGTTCTTC. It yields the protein CTSSQVSVAGRGQDNEQFF.

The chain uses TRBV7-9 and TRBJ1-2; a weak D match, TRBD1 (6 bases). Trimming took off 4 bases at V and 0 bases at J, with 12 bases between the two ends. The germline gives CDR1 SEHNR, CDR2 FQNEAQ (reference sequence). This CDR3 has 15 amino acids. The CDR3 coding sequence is TGTGCCAGCAGCTACGACAGGATGACTAACTATGGCTACACCTTC. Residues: CASSYDRMTNYGYTF.

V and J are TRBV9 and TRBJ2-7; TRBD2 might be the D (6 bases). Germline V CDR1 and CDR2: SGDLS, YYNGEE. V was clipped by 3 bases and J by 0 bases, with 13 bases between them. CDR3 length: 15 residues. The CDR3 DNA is TGTGCCAGCAGCGCCGTTAGCGGATTCTCCTACGAGCAGTACTTC. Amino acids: CASSAVSGFSYEQYF.

CDR3 residues: CASSSLILDRDGQPQHF. The CDR3 DNA is TGTGCCAGCAGCTCTCTTATCCTTGACAGGGACGGGCAGCCCCAGCATTTT. The gene calls are TRBV7-9 and TRBJ1-5; TRBD1 matches 7 bases. This CDR3 spans 17 amino acids. Trimming removed 4 bases from V and 7 bases from J; junction bases left unmatched: 16. Per germline, CDR1 SEHNR and CDR2 FQNEAQ (reference sequence).

CDR3 loop: CAISESRDGRDNEQFF. The CDR3 coding sequence is TGTGCCATCAGTGAGTCGAGGGACGGGAGGGACAATGAGCAGTTCTTC. This chain joins TRBV10-3 and TRBJ2-1, with TRBD2 identical over 8 bases. V shed 0 bases and J 5 bases; nucleotides not matched to a gene: 6. CDR3 length: 16 amino acids. Per the germline V gene, CDR1 is ENHRY and CDR2 is SYGVKD.

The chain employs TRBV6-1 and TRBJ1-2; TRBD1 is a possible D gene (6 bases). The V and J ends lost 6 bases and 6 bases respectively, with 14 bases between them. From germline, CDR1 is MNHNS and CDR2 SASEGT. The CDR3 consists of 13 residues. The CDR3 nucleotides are TGTGCCAGCAGGAGGGGGGGAGTGGATGGCTACACCTTC. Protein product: CASRRGGVDGYTF.

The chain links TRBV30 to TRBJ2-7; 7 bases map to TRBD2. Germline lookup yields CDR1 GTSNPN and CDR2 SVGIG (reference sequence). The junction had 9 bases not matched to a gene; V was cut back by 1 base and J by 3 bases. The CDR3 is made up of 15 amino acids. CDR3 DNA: TGTGCCTGGAGTGGCCTAGCGGCAATCAACTACGAGCAGTACTTC. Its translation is CAWSGLAAINYEQYF. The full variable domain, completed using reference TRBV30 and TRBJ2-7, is SQTIHQWPATLVQPVGSPLSLECTVEGTSNPNLYWYRQAAGRGLQLLFYSVGIGQISSEVPQNLSASRPQDRQFILSSKKLLLSDSGFYLCAWSGLAAINYEQYFGPGTRLTVT.

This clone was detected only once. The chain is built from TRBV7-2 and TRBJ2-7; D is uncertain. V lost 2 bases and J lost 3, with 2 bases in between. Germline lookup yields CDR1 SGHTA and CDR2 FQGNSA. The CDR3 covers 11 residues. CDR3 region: CASSLRYEQYF. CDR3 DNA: TGTGCCAGCAGCTTACGCTACGAGCAGTACTTC.

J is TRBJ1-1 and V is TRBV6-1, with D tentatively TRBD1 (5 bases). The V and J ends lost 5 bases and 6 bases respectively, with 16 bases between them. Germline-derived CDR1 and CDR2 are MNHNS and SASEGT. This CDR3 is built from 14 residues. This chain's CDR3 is CASSSGLRQAEAFF. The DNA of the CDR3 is TGTGCCAGCAGTTCGGGACTTCGGCAGGCTGAAGCTTTCTTT.

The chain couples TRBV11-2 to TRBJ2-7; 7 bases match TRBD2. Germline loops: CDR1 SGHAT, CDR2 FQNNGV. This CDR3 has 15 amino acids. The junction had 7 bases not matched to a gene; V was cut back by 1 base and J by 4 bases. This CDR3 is CASSLALREGYEQYF. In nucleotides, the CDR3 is TGTGCCAGCAGCTTAGCTCTCAGGGAGGGTTACGAGCAGTACTTC.